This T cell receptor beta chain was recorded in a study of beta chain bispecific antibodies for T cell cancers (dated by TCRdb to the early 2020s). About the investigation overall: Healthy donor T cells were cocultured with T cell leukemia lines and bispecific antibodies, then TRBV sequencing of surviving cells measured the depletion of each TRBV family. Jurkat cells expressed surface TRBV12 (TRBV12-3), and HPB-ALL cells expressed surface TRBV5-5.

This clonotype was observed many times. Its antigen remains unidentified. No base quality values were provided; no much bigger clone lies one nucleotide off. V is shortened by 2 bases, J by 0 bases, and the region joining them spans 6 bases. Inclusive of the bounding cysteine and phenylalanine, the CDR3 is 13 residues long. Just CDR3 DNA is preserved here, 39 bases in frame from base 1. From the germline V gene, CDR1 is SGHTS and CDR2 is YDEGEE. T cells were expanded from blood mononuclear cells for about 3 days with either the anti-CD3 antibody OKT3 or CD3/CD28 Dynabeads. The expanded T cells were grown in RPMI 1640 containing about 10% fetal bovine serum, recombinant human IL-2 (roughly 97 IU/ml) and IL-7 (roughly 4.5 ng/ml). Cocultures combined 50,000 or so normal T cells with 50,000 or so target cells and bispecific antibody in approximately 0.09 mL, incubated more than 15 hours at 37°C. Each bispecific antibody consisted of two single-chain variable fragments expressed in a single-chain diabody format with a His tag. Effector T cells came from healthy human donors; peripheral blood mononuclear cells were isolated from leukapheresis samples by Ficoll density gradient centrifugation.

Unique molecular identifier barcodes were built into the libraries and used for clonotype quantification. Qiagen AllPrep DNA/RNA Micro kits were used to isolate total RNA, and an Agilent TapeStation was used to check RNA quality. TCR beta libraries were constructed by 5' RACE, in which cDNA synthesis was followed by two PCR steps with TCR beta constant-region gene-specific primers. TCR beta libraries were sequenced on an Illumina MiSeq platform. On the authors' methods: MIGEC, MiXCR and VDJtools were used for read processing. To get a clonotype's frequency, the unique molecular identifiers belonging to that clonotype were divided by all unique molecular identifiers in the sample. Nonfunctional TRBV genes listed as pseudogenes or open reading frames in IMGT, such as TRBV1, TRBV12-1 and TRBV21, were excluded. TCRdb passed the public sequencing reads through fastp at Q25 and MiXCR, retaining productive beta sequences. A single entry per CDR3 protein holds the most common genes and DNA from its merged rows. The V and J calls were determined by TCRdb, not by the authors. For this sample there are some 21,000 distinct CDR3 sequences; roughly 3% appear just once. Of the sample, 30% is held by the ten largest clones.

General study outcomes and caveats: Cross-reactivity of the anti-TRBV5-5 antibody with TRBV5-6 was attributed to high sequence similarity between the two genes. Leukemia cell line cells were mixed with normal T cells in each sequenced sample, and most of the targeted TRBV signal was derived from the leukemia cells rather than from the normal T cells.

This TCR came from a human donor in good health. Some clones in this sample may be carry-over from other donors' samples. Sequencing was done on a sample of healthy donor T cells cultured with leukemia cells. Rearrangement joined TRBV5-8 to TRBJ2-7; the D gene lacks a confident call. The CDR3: CASSFSVSYEQYF. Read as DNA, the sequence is TGTGCCAGCAGCTTCTCAGTCTCCTACGAGCAGTACTTC.